The 30 T cell receptor beta chains reported below all come from one sample, sequenced in a study of T-cell reconstitution after alpha-beta-depleted transplantation in children (dated by TCRdb to 2016 to 2017). The library was built by means of PCR. Reads for this sample came from an Illumina HiSeq 2500. TCR libraries were prepared with molecular barcoding, using unique molecular identifiers to normalize TCRbeta repertoire quantification. The public reads were quality trimmed at Q25 with fastp and then assembled into clones with MiXCR by TCRdb, keeping productive beta chains. Each entry merges the rows of one CDR3 protein and shows their most common DNA and genes. The sample profile shows about 600,000 distinct CDR3 sequences; over 9.5% of them were found once. Less than 4.5% of the sample lies in the top ten. The sequenced sample was PBMCs from the stem cell graft donor, obtained from the stem cell graft. These receptors all stem from a human donor who donated a stem cell graft to a child with acute myeloid leukemia.

The rearrangement links TRBV6-5 to TRBJ2-3, with D perhaps TRBD1 (6 bases). This CDR3 contains 15 residues. The germline CDR1 and CDR2 sequences are MNHEY and SVGAGI. Trimming pared 0 bases from V and 4 bases from J, leaving 11 bases between. CDR3 residues: CASSYSTGRSDTQYF. The CDR3 DNA sequence: TGTGCCAGCAGTTACTCTACAGGGAGATCAGATACGCAGTATTTT.

This clonotype has just a few counts. The V call is TRBV6-6, the J call TRBJ2-4; 8 positions agree with TRBD2. V lost 8 bases to trimming and J lost 14 bases; unmatched junction nucleotides: 11. This CDR3 is 12 amino acids long. The germline V gene has CDR1 MNHNY and CDR2 SVGAGI (reference sequence). CDR3 protein: CASAPYPGGEYF. In DNA form, the CDR3 reads TGTGCCAGCGCCCCATACCCCGGGGGGGAGTACTTC.

This clonotype was detected only a few times. V usage is TRBV29-1 and J usage is TRBJ2-7, with D perhaps TRBD2 (6 bases). The CDR3 is made up of 11 amino acids. Per the germline V gene, CDR1 is SQVTM and CDR2 is ANQGSEA. V gave up 5 bases and J gave up 7 bases, with 12 bases separating them. The DNA for the CDR3 is TGCAGCGTTAGCGGGTCGGATGAGCAGTACTTC. Encoded protein: CSVSGSDEQYF.

The chain joins TRBV19 to TRBJ2-2, with D hard to call. CDR3 length: 17 residues. Between the trimmed V and J ends, which lost 1 base and 0 bases, there was a span of 12 bases. The germline V gene encodes CDR1 LNHDA and CDR2 SQIVND (reference sequence). CDR3 coding DNA: TGTGCCAGTAGTATAGGGAGCCCTGTGACGAACACCGGGGAGCTGTTTTTT. Translating it yields CASSIGSPVTNTGELFF.

In its sample, this clonotype was seen many times. J is TRBJ2-3 and V is TRBV7-2; 7 nucleotides line up with TRBD2. The V segment lost 2 bases and the J segment 0 bases; nucleotides outside the gene matches: 5. Looked up from germline, CDR1 is SGHTA and CDR2 is FQGNSA. The CDR3 has 16 residues. CDR3 nucleotides: TGTGCCAGCAGCTTAAGGGCTAGCGGAAGCACAGATACGCAGTATTTT. Protein product: CASSLRASGSTDTQYF.

The table lists this clonotype with many counts. The chain employs TRBV20-1 and TRBJ2-5, with 8 bases identical to TRBD1. The CDR3 is made up of 15 amino acids. The J segment lost 5 bases and the V segment lost 0 bases, leaving 8 bases of the junction unmatched. CDR1 and CDR2 (germline): DFQATT, SNEGSKA (reference sequence). CDR3 sequence: CSARDGQGRMETQYF. The CDR3 region has the DNA TGCAGTGCTAGAGATGGACAGGGTCGGATGGAGACCCAGTACTTC.

This clonotype was observed a few times. V usage is TRBV6-5 and J usage is TRBJ2-7; D is unclear. The CDR3 extends over 13 amino acids. Deletions cut 6 bases from V and 1 base from J, with 10 bases between. CDR1 is MNHEY and CDR2 is SVGAGI in the germline V gene. The CDR3 DNA sequence: TGTGCCAGCAGCCACTGGGGATCCTACGAGCAGTACTTC. This codes for CASSHWGSYEQYF.

In this sample, this clonotype turned up many times. The chain recombines TRBV5-1 with TRBJ2-1; TRBD2 matches at 10 bases. J lost 10 bases, V lost 4 bases, and 5 bases had no gene match. CDR1 is SGHRS and CDR2 is YFSETQ in the germline V gene. The CDR3 is 13 amino acids. CDR3 region: CASSPGTSEEQFF. For the CDR3, the DNA is TGCGCCAGCAGCCCCGGGACTAGCGAGGAGCAGTTCTTC.

This clonotype was seen more than once but under ten times. Compared with germline, one end of the junction differs, possibly owing to a read error. The CDR3: CASSSHRQNTGELFF. The CDR3 nucleotides read TGTGCTAGCAGCTCCCACCGACAGAACACCGGGGAGCTGTTTTTT. V and J are TRBV7-7 and TRBJ2-2; D uncertain. The germline V gene encodes CDR1 SSHAT and CDR2 FNYEAQ (reference sequence). There are 15 residues in the CDR3. Full variable domain (rest looked up from reference TRBV7-7 and TRBJ2-2): GAGVSQSPRYKVTKRGQDVTLRCDPISSHATLYWYQQALGQGPEFLTYFNYEAQPDKSGLPSDRFSAERPEGSISTLTIQRTEQRDSAMYRCASSSHRQNTGELFFGEGSRLTVL.

This clonotype was counted many times. The V call is TRBV29-1, the J call TRBJ2-1; D perhaps matches TRBD2 (6 bases). This CDR3 region has 11 residues. The germline V and J ends were trimmed by 6 bases and 5 bases, with 8 bases remaining between them. In germline, CDR1 is SQVTM, CDR2 ANQGSEA. For the CDR3, the DNA is TGCAGCGTCCCTAGCGACAATGAGCAGTTCTTC. Residues: CSVPSDNEQFF.

The chain couples TRBV4-1 to TRBJ2-1, with 9 positions matching TRBD1. V lost 2 bases to trimming and J lost 2 bases; unmatched junction nucleotides: 10. The germline V gene has CDR1 MGHRA and CDR2 YSYEKL. The CDR3 length is 18 residues. CDR3 sequence (DNA): TGCGCCAGCAGCCAACCAAGTGACAGGGACAGGGCCTACAATGAGCAGTTCTTC. Its translation: CASSQPSDRDRAYNEQFF.

This clonotype appeared once. The chain carries TRBV11-2 and TRBJ1-1; possibly TRBD1 for D (6 bases). V lost 2 bases to trimming and J lost 1 base, with 11 bases between them. Germline V gives CDR1 SGHAT, CDR2 FQNNGV. The CDR3 is 15 residues long. CDR3 residues: CASSLNGQTNTEAFF. CDR3 sequence (DNA): TGTGCCAGCAGCTTAAACGGACAGACGAACACTGAAGCTTTCTTT. The full variable domain, with the rest looked up from reference TRBV11-2 and TRBJ1-1, is EAGVAQSPRYKIIEKRQSVAFWCNPISGHATLYWYQQILGQGPKLLIQFQNNGVVDDSQLPKDRFSAERLKGVDSTLKIQPAKLEDSAVYLCASSLNGQTNTEAFFGQGTRLTVV.

The chain employs TRBV9 and TRBJ1-1, with D perhaps matching TRBD1 (5 bases). Germline CDR1 SGDLS, CDR2 YYNGEE. The CDR3 length is 14 residues. Trimming left V 3 bases short and J 4 bases short, with 13 bases between. The CDR3 loop is CASSGTLWGTEAFF. For the CDR3, the DNA is TGTGCCAGCAGCGGGACACTCTGGGGCACTGAAGCTTTCTTT.

This clonotype was recorded a few times. J is TRBJ2-5 and V is TRBV15; D call uncertain. The V end was cut by 0 bases, the J end by 5 bases, with 13 bases between. Germline V gene lookup returns CDR1 LNHNV and CDR2 YYDKDF (reference sequence). This CDR3 region has 15 residues. The CDR3 DNA sequence: TGTGCCACCAGCAGAGATGCCGACTCTCTCGAGACCCAGTACTTC. Its protein is CATSRDADSLETQYF. Variable domain in full (rest from reference TRBV15 and TRBJ2-5): DAMVIQNPRYQVTQFGKPVTLSCSQTLNHNVMYWYQQKSSQAPKLLFHYYDKDFNNEADTPDNFQSRRPNTSFCFLDIRSPGLGDTAMYLCATSRDADSLETQYFGPGTRLLVL.

This clonotype has at least ten counts. The CDR3 region is CSAIPGLPGGNEQFF. CDR3 nucleotide sequence: TGCAGCGCCATCCCGGGCCTCCCCGGGGGGAATGAGCAGTTCTTC. The chain recombines TRBV29-1 with TRBJ2-1; 7 bases agree with TRBD2. CDR1 and CDR2 (germline): SQVTM, ANQGSEA. The CDR3 totals 15 residues. The V and J ends lost 7 bases and 7 bases, in that order; junction bases with no gene match: 16.

The CDR3 nucleotides read TGTGCCAGCAGCCTGACTAGCGGGAAGTTAGAGACCCAGTACTTC. Amino acid sequence: CASSLTSGKLETQYF. This rearrangement joins TRBV14 to TRBJ2-5; 11 bases agree with TRBD2. There are 15 residues in the CDR3. Germline-derived CDR1 and CDR2 are SGHDN and FVKESK. The V segment lost 4 bases and the J segment 4 bases; nucleotides outside the gene matches: 5.

This clonotype showed up just a few times. The CDR3 DNA reads TGCGCCAGCAGCCAAGGGAGAAAACAGATTAATGAAAAACTGTTTTTT. It is translated as CASSQGRKQINEKLFF. The chain carries TRBV4-3 and TRBJ1-4, with D hard to call. The V gene's germline CDR1 is LGHNA and CDR2 YSLEER. The CDR3 runs to 16 residues. V was shortened by 1 base and J by 4 bases, with 13 bases between the two germline ends.

This clonotype was seen many times. The rearrangement joins TRBV30 to TRBJ1-6; D remains ambiguous. Trimming took off 3 bases at V and 0 bases at J, with 6 bases between the two ends. Germline loops: CDR1 GTSNPN, CDR2 SVGIG (reference sequence). The length of the CDR3 is 14 residues. The CDR3, as DNA: TGTGCCTGGAGGGGGAGCTCCTATAATTCACCCCTCCACTTT. It is translated as CAWRGSSYNSPLHF.

The chain links TRBV30 to TRBJ1-5; 8 bases agree with TRBD1. Trimming took 3 bases from V and 5 from J; bases not matched to a gene: 3. CDR3 length equals 13 residues. Germline-derived CDR1 and CDR2 are GTSNPN and SVGIG (reference sequence). The CDR3 sequence: CAWRDRADQPQHF. The CDR3 coding sequence is TGTGCCTGGAGGGACAGGGCCGATCAGCCCCAGCATTTT.

The chain joins TRBV7-2 to TRBJ1-2, with 7 bases lining up with TRBD1. CDR1 and CDR2 (germline): SGHTA, FQGNSA. This CDR3 is built from 17 residues. Trimming cost V 2 bases and J 2 bases; bases outside gene matches: 11. CDR3 sequence (DNA): TGTGCCAGCAGCTTACGACCCGGTGGAGGGGGCAACTATGGCTACACCTTC. Translated: CASSLRPGGGGNYGYTF.

This clonotype was seen ten or more times. This chain connects TRBV6-5 to TRBJ2-3; no clear D gene. Germline V gives CDR1 MNHEY, CDR2 SVGAGI. The CDR3 is 12 residues long. With 2 bases removed from V and 2 bases from J, the gap between germline ends came to 2 bases. The CDR3 protein is CASSYDTDTQYF. The CDR3 nucleotides are TGTGCCAGCAGTTACGACACAGATACGCAGTATTTT.

This clonotype was counted ten times or more. The chain uses TRBV5-5 and TRBJ2-7, with 10 bases identical to TRBD1. CDR1 is SGHKS, CDR2 YYEKEE, per germline (reference sequence). The ends lost 4 bases at V and 2 bases at J; junction bases unmatched: 0. The CDR3 extends over 13 amino acids. The CDR3 sequence is CASSGTGAYEQYF. CDR3 coding DNA: TGTGCCAGCAGCGGGACAGGGGCCTACGAGCAGTACTTC. Supplemented by reference TRBV5-5 and TRBJ2-7, the full variable domain reads DAGVTQSPTHLIKTRGQQVTLRCSPISGHKSVSWYQQVLGQGPQFIFQYYEKEERGRGNFPDRFSARQFPNYSSELNVNALLLGDSALYLCASSGTGAYEQYFGPGTRLTVT.

This clonotype was recorded a few times. The V and J genes are TRBV29-1 and TRBJ2-3; 10 nucleotides line up with TRBD2. V lost 4 bases and J lost 5; bases outside the gene matches: 6. From germline, CDR1 is SQVTM and CDR2 ANQGSEA. This CDR3 has 14 residues. The CDR3 DNA follows: TGCAGCGTTGTTCTAGCGGGAGTAAAAGATACGCAGTATTTT. Translated, it gives CSVVLAGVKDTQYF.

Only a few counts were recorded for this clonotype. The genes are TRBV29-1 and TRBJ2-2; a weak D match, TRBD2 (5 bases). Trimming cost V 2 bases and J 5 bases, with 12 bases left between them. CDR1 is SQVTM, CDR2 ANQGSEA, per germline. The CDR3 has 14 residues. As DNA, the CDR3 is TGCAGCGTTGAACGGGGAAGTAGGACCGGGGAGCTGTTTTTT. Protein sequence: CSVERGSRTGELFF.

This clonotype was seen a few times. The chain carries TRBV20-1 and TRBJ1-2; 8 bases match TRBD1. The junction had 10 bases not matched to a gene; V was cut back by 3 bases and J by 1 base. CDR1 is DFQATT and CDR2 is SNEGSKA in the germline V gene (reference sequence). The CDR3 runs to 16 residues. The CDR3 DNA reads TGCAGTGCTAGTTCCTCCGGGACAGGCGGTAACTATGGCTACACCTTC. Translation: CSASSSGTGGNYGYTF.

This clonotype was observed at least ten times. The chain combines TRBV20-1 with TRBJ2-7; 10 bases agree with TRBD2. Per germline, CDR1 DFQATT and CDR2 SNEGSKA (reference sequence). This CDR3 contains 16 residues. Trimming removed 3 bases from V and 4 bases from J; junction bases left unmatched: 12. For the CDR3, the DNA is TGCAGTGCTAGGTCGGGGCTAGCGGGAGTCTCGTACGAGCAGTACTTC. Translating gives CSARSGLAGVSYEQYF.

This clonotype was picked up many times. The genes are TRBV5-1 and TRBJ2-7, with 8 bases lining up with TRBD2. Per the germline V gene, CDR1 is SGHRS and CDR2 is YFSETQ. V was pared by 7 bases and J by 5 bases, with 11 bases of the junction left unmatched. This CDR3 region has 14 residues. CDR3 bases: TGCGCCAGCGCTAAGACCGGGACTAGAGACGAGCAGTACTTC. Residues: CASAKTGTRDEQYF.

The chain couples TRBV18 to TRBJ2-7; 11 bases agree with TRBD1. Germline lookup yields CDR1 KGHSH and CDR2 LQKENI. The CDR3 consists of 13 residues. The V and J ends lost 5 bases and 6 bases, in that order; junction bases with no gene match: 3. CDR3 in amino acids: CASSGTGGTEQYF. The CDR3 DNA sequence: TGTGCCAGCTCAGGGACAGGGGGTACCGAGCAGTACTTC.

This clonotype has just a few counts. The chain is built from TRBV29-1 and TRBJ1-2; D is ambiguous. The germline V gene encodes CDR1 SQVTM and CDR2 ANQGSEA. Trimming left V 4 bases short and J 5 bases short, with 14 bases between. CDR3 size: 13 residues. The CDR3 sequence: CSVVWQWGYGYTF. Written as DNA, the CDR3 is TGCAGCGTTGTATGGCAGTGGGGATATGGCTACACCTTC.

The V call is TRBV10-3, the J call TRBJ2-7; 13 bases are a match to TRBD2. The CDR3 sequence is 15 residues long. Germline V gene data show CDR1 as ENHRY and CDR2 as SYGVKD. After removal of 11 bases from V and 2 bases from J, the junction contained 9 bases not matched to a gene. CDR3 sequence: CASEAGTSGTYEQYF. The CDR3 DNA reads as TGTGCCTCCGAGGCCGGGACTAGCGGGACCTACGAGCAGTACTTC.